The 7 T cell receptor beta chains below come from one sample, sequenced in a study of molecular identifiers for immune sequencing clone quantification. TCRdb processed the PCR reads anew with MiXCR; each CDR3 protein has one entry. The data show 8,000 to 11,000 distinct CDR3 sequences, roughly a sixth seen once. Sequenced material: naive CD8+ T cells from blood, with Jurkat cell RNA spiked in. Described subset: FACS-sorted CD8+CD4-CCR7+CD45RA+ naive T cells. These receptors originate from a human donor in good health. Some libraries in this study had Jurkat cell RNA spiked in.

This clonotype was observed at least ten times. The V call is TRBV6-1, the J call TRBJ2-5; tentatively, D is TRBD2 (6 bases). Trimming left V 5 bases short and J 6 bases short, with 13 bases between. Germline V lookup: CDR1 MNHNS, CDR2 SASEGT. This CDR3 contains 13 residues. The CDR3 region has the DNA TGTGCCAGCAGTCGGCGGGACTTGAAGACCCAGTACTTC. It is translated as CASSRRDLKTQYF.

Many counts were recorded for this clonotype. This chain uses TRBV20-1 with TRBJ2-5, with 14 bases matching TRBD2. This CDR3 contains 18 residues. V shed 5 bases and J 4 bases; nucleotides not matched to a gene: 15. Per germline, CDR1 DFQATT and CDR2 SNEGSKA (reference sequence). In DNA form, the CDR3 reads TGCAGTGCTTCTACCGGGACTAGCGGGAGAAGATGGAGAGAGACCCAGTACTTC. This sequence encodes CSASTGTSGRRWRETQYF.

This clonotype was counted a single time. A much larger clonotype is one base distant, so this may be a read error. The rearrangement joins TRBV11-2 to TRBJ2-5, with TRBD1 identical over 9 bases. Per the germline V gene, CDR1 is SGHAT and CDR2 is FQNNGV. CDR3 length equals 15 residues. J lost 5 bases, V lost 5 bases, and 9 bases had no gene match. CDR3 DNA sequence: TGTGCCAGCAGCCCGAACAGGGGGCGCATTGAGACCCAGTACTTC. The encoded protein is CASSPNRGRIETQYF.

A word on this clonotype: A clone one base away is much larger, so this may be a read error. This chain links TRBV5-6 with TRBJ2-5; D is uncertain. V lost 3 bases to trimming and J lost 4 bases, with 13 bases between them. Germline values: CDR1 SGHDT, CDR2 YYEEEE. The CDR3 length is 14 residues. The chain's CDR3 is CASSSRASLETQYF. The CDR3 DNA reads as TGTGCCAGCAGCTCGCGAGCCAGTTTAGAGACCCAGTACTTC.

V and J are TRBV2 and TRBJ2-3, with 11 bases lining up with TRBD1. The germline CDR1 and CDR2 sequences are SNHLY and FYNNEI. The CDR3 is 15 amino acids. V was clipped by 7 bases and J by 3 bases; unmatched bases: 6. CDR3 sequence: CASTAGQGATDTQYF. The CDR3 DNA follows: TGTGCCAGCACCGCAGGACAGGGGGCGACAGATACGCAGTATTTT.

About this clonotype itself: A much larger clonotype is one base distant, so this may be a read error. Because the CDR3 is missing its conserved closing phenylalanine or tryptophan, this is likely a read error. The chain's CDR3 is CASSSSTGVTEAFS. The CDR3 DNA sequence: TGTGCCAGCAGCTCAAGTACAGGGGTCACTGAAGCTTTCTCT. The chain joins TRBV11-2 to TRBJ1-1, with 7 bases aligning to TRBD1. Losses at the gene ends were 4 bases for V and 4 bases for J; bases not matched to a gene: 6. CDR3 length: 14 amino acids. The V gene's germline CDR1 is SGHAT and CDR2 FQNNGV.

This clonotype has a count of ten or more. The genes are TRBV11-2 and TRBJ2-1; the match to TRBD2 covers 13 bases. Germline assignment: CDR1 SGHAT and CDR2 FQNNGV. The length of the CDR3 is 15 residues. Trimming removed 5 bases from V and 8 bases from J; junction bases left unmatched: 6. CDR3 in amino acids: CASSPGGLAGYEQFF. CDR3 DNA sequence: TGTGCCAGCAGCCCGGGGGGACTAGCGGGATATGAGCAGTTCTTC.